This T cell receptor beta chain was identified during a study of shared clonotypes between healthy human individuals. J lost 4 bases, V lost 2 bases, and 4 bases had no gene match. The CDR3 loop spans 15 amino acids. Germline V gene data show CDR1 as SGDLS and CDR2 as YYNGEE. TCRdb's table, derived via immunoSEQ multiplex PCR, lists solely in-frame clones and lacks some. The sample records hundreds of thousands of clones, around 90% being singletons. This receptor was obtained from a man between 18 and 35 years old in good health. The material sequenced was memory CD8+ T cells sorted from blood. Subset defined: CD45RO+ cells pooled with CCR7-negative TemRA cells. The V and J genes are TRBV9 and TRBJ2-7; 12 bases match TRBD2. The CDR3 region is CASSVLAGGPYEQYF. The CDR3 DNA is TGTGCCAGCAGCGTGCTAGCGGGAGGGCCGTACGAGCAGTACTTC.